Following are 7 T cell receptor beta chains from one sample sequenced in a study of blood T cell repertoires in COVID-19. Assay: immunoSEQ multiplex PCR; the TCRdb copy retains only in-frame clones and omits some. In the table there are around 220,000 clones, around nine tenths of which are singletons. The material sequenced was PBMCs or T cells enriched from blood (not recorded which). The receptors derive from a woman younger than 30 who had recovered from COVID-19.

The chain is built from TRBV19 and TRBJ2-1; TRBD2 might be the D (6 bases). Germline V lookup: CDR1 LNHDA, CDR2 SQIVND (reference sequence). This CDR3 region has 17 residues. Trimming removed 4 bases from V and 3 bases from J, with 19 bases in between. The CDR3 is CASSKTISGKYYNEQFF. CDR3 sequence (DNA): TGTGCCAGTAGTAAAACCATTAGCGGAAAGTACTACAATGAGCAGTTCTTC. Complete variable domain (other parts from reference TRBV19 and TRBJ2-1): DGGITQSPKYLFRKEGQNVTLSCEQNLNHDAMYWYRQDPGQGLRLIYYSQIVNDFQKGDIAEGYSVSREKKESFPLTVTSAQKNPTAFYLCASSKTISGKYYNEQFFGPGTRLTVL.

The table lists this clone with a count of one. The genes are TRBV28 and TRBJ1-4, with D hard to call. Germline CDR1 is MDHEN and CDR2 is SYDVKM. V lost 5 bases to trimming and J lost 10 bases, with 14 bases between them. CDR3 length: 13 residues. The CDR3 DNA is TGTGCCAGCAGTGAACCCCCCACGGGAAAACTGTTTTTT. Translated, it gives CASSEPPTGKLFF.

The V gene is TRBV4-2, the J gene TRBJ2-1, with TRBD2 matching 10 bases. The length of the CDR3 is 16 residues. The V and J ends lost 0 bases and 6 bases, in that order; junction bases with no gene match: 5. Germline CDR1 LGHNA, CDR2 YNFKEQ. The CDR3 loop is CASSQDGLAGANEQFF. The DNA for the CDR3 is TGTGCCAGCAGCCAAGATGGGCTAGCGGGAGCCAATGAGCAGTTCTTC.

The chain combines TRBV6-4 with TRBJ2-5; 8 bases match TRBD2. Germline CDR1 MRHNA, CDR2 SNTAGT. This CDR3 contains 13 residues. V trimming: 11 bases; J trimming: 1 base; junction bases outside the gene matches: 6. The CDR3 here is CAGSGTSQETQYF. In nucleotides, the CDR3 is TGTGCCGGTTCCGGGACTAGCCAAGAGACCCAGTACTTC.

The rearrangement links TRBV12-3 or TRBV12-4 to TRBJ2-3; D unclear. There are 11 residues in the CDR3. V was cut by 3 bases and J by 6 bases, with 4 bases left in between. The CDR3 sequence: CASSFIDTQYF. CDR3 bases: TGTGCCAGCAGTTTTATTGATACGCAGTATTTT.

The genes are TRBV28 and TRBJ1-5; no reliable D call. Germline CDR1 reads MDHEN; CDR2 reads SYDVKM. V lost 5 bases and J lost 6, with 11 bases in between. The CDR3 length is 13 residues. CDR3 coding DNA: TGTGCCAGCAGTCCCCCGGGGAGTCAGCCCCAGCATTTT. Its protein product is CASSPPGSQPQHF.

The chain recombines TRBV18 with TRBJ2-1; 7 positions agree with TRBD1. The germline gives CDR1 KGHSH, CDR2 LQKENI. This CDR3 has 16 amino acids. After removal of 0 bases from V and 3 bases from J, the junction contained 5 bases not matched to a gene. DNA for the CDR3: TGTGCCAGCTCACCACCGGGCGGACAGGTCTACAATGAGCAGTTCTTC. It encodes CASSPPGGQVYNEQFF.